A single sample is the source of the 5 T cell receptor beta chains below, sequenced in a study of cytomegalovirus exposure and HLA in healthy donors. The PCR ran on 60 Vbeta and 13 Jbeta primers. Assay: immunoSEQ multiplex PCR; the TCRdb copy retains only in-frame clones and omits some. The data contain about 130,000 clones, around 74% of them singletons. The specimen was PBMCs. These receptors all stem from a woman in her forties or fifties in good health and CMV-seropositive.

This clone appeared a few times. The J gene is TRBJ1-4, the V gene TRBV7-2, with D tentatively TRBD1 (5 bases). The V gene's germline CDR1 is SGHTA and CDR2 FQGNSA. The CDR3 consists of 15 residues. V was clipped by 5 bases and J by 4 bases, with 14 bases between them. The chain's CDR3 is CASSPPGGVNEKLFF. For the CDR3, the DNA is TGTGCCAGCAGCCCCCCGGGGGGGGTTAATGAAAAACTGTTTTTT. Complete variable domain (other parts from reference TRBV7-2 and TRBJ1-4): GAGVSQSPSNKVTEKGKDVELRCDPISGHTALYWYRQSLGQGLEFLIYFQGNSAPDKSGLPSDRFSAERTGGSVSTLTIQRTQQEDSAVYLCASSPPGGVNEKLFFGSGTQLSVL.

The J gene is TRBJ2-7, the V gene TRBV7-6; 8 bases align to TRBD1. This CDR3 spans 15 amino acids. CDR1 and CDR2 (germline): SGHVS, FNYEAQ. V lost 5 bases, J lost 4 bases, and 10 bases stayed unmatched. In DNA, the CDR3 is TGTGCCAGCAGCAGCGAGGCGGGACAGGTTTACGAGCAGTACTTC. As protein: CASSSEAGQVYEQYF.

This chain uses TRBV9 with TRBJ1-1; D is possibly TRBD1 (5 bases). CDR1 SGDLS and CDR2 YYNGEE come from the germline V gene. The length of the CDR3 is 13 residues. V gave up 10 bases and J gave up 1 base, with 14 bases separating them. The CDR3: CAGSRDANTEAFF. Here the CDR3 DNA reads TGTGCCGGTAGCAGGGATGCGAACACTGAAGCTTTCTTT. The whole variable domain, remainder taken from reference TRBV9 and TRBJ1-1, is DSGVTQTPKHLITATGQRVTLRCSPRSGDLSVYWYQQSLDQGLQFLIQYYNGEERAKGNILERFSAQQFPDLHSELNLSSLELGDSALYFCAGSRDANTEAFFGQGTRLTVV.

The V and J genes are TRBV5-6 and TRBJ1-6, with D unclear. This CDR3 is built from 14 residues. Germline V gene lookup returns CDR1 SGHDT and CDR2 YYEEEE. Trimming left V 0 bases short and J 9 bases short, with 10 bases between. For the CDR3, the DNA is TGTGCCAGCAGCTTGGCCGGCGGAATTTCACCCCTCCACTTT. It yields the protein CASSLAGGISPLHF.

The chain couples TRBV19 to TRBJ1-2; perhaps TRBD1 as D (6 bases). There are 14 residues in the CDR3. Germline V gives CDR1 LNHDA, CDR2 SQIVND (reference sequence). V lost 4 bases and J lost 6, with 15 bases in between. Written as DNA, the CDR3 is TGTGCCAGTAGTAGTTACACAGGGATGAATGGCTACACCTTC. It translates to CASSSYTGMNGYTF.